The 20 T cell receptor beta chains in this list originate from one sample, sequenced in a study of PD-L1 blockade in urothelial cancer. Some clones are missing from TCRdb's copy, which holds only in-frame ones; the method was immunoSEQ multiplex PCR. The data contain 90,000 or so clones, roughly 89% of them singletons. The time point is: pretreatment peripheral blood. Sequenced material: PBMCs, taken around atezolizumab (anti-PD-L1) treatment. These receptors were taken from a man aged 55 to 69 with urothelial cancer.

The rearrangement joins TRBV23-1 to TRBJ1-5; D remains unclear. TRBV23-1 is treated as an ORF (open reading frame) with a function not yet certain. The CDR3 covers 17 residues. V dropped 8 bases and J dropped 0 bases, with 20 bases sitting between them. CDR3 bases: TGCGCCAGCTCTGACGAGGGATCAGTTTATAGCAATCAGCCCCAGCATTTT. This translates into CASSDEGSVYSNQPQHF.

The chain has TRBV6-5 and TRBJ2-7, with 10 bases aligning to TRBD2. With 6 bases clipped from V and 3 bases from J, the junction kept 8 bases outside the gene matches. Germline CDR1 and CDR2: MNHEY and SVGAGI. The CDR3 contains 15 residues. CDR3: CASRLTSGFDYEQYF. CDR3 sequence (DNA): TGTGCCAGCAGGTTGACTAGCGGGTTTGACTACGAGCAGTACTTC.

J is TRBJ2-3 and V is TRBV30; D might be TRBD2 (5 bases). From germline, CDR1 is GTSNPN and CDR2 SVGIG (reference sequence). V shed 2 bases and J shed 3 bases, with 9 bases lying between them. The CDR3 covers 13 residues. The CDR3 DNA reads as TGTGCCTGGAGTCCGGGATTAACAGATACGCAGTATTTT. Its protein is CAWSPGLTDTQYF.

This chain links TRBV23-1 with TRBJ1-5, with 7 bases lining up with TRBD1. Being an ORF, TRBV23-1 has a function that is uncertain. The CDR3 sequence is 17 residues long. Trimming cost V 3 bases and J 7 bases; bases outside gene matches: 15. As DNA, the CDR3 is TGCGCCAGCAGTCAGCCCGACCCCGGACAGGCCCCCCAGCCCCAGCATTTT. This encodes CASSQPDPGQAPQPQHF.

This clone was counted a single time. The CDR3 reads CASSILAGGYNEQFF. The CDR3 DNA reads as TGTGCCAGCAGCATCCTAGCGGGAGGGTACAATGAGCAGTTCTTC. The V and J genes are TRBV11-2 and TRBJ2-1, with 12 nucleotides matching TRBD2. The V gene's germline CDR1 is SGHAT and CDR2 FQNNGV. This CDR3 is 15 amino acids long. Germline trimming cut 5 bases from V and 4 bases from J; bases unmatched to any gene: 3.

This clone was recorded only once. The junction departs from the called germline gene at one end, perhaps through a read error. The chain joins TRBV4-2 to TRBJ1-4, with 12 bases lining up with TRBD1. Germline V gene data show CDR1 as LGHNA and CDR2 as YNFKEQ. The CDR3 has 16 amino acids. CDR3 DNA: TGTGCCGGCAGCCAAGGGACAGGGGGCTCTGATGAAAAACTGTTTTTT. Translated, it gives CAGSQGTGGSDEKLFF.

The genes are TRBV19 and TRBJ1-2; D perhaps matches TRBD1 (6 bases). The CDR3 loop spans 13 amino acids. Germline CDR1 is LNHDA and CDR2 is SQIVND (reference sequence). With 0 bases removed from V and 4 bases from J, the gap between germline ends came to 6 bases. CDR3 coding DNA: TGTGCCAGTAGTATAGAGGACAGCTATGGCTACACCTTC. Encoded protein: CASSIEDSYGYTF.

The gene calls are TRBV7-8 and TRBJ1-3; D is undetermined. V lost 5 bases to trimming and J lost 3 bases, with 11 bases between them. The CDR3 has 14 amino acids. Germline-derived CDR1 and CDR2 are SGHVS and FQNEAQ. The CDR3 sequence: CASSERGSGNTIYF. CDR3 coding DNA: TGTGCCAGCAGCGAACGGGGTAGTGGAAACACCATATATTTT.

CDR3 DNA sequence: TGTGCCAGCAGTGCCCCCAGGGAGGCAGATACGCAGTATTTT. Translation: CASSAPREADTQYF. The chain couples TRBV6-1 to TRBJ2-3, with D possibly matching TRBD2 (6 bases). CDR3 length: 14 amino acids. Per germline, CDR1 MNHNS and CDR2 SASEGT. V was clipped by 4 bases and J by 4 bases, with 12 bases between them.

The CDR3 DNA is TGTGCCAGCAGCATAGTTGGACAGGGAGAGCTCTATGGCTACACCTTC. It yields the protein CASSIVGQGELYGYTF. The V gene is TRBV5-4, the J gene TRBJ1-2, with 8 bases that match TRBD1. This CDR3 is 16 amino acids long. After removal of 4 bases from V and 4 bases from J, the junction contained 12 bases not matched to a gene. Germline values: CDR1 SGHNT, CDR2 YYREEE (reference sequence).

The chain is built from TRBV9 and TRBJ2-7; weak D call: TRBD2 (6 bases). The V end was cut by 0 bases, the J end by 7 bases, with 11 bases between. The CDR3 is made up of 13 amino acids. Germline V gives CDR1 SGDLS, CDR2 YYNGEE. The CDR3 DNA follows: TGTGCCAGCAGCGTAGAAGGAGGGAGGGAGCAGTACTTC. Its translation is CASSVEGGREQYF.

The chain carries TRBV7-2 and TRBJ2-1; D possibly corresponds to TRBD2 (6 bases). CDR1 and CDR2 (germline): SGHTA, FQGNSA. Trimming left V 1 base short and J 7 bases short, with 26 bases between. The CDR3 sequence is 19 residues long. The CDR3 loop reads CASSLEGFSGNTRGNEQFF. The CDR3 bases are TGTGCCAGCAGCTTAGAAGGGTTTAGCGGAAACACCAGAGGGAATGAGCAGTTCTTC. The complete variable domain, with remaining parts taken from reference TRBV7-2 and TRBJ2-1, reads GAGVSQSPSNKVTEKGKDVELRCDPISGHTALYWYRQSLGQGLEFLIYFQGNSAPDKSGLPSDRFSAERTGGSVSTLTIQRTQQEDSAVYLCASSLEGFSGNTRGNEQFFGPGTRLTVL.

The chain joins TRBV5-1 to TRBJ2-2, with D unresolved. V was cut by 1 base and J by 0 bases, with 7 bases left in between. The CDR3 has 15 residues. Looked up from germline, CDR1 is SGHRS and CDR2 is YFSETQ. The chain's CDR3 is CASSLNSPNTGELFF. For the CDR3, the DNA is TGCGCCAGCAGCTTGAACAGTCCGAACACCGGGGAGCTGTTTTTT.

This clone occurred once. Here the CDR3 DNA reads TGTGCCAGCAGCTTAGGGCAGGTTAGGGGGGAGACCCAGTACTTC. Amino acids: CASSLGQVRGETQYF. The chain employs TRBV5-6 and TRBJ2-5; D perhaps matches TRBD1 (6 bases). The germline CDR1 and CDR2 sequences are SGHDT and YYEEEE. The CDR3 is made up of 15 amino acids. Trimming took 2 bases from V and 5 from J, leaving 16 bases between them.

DNA for the CDR3: TGTGCCAGCAGCCCCGGCAGGTTTAGGTCAGCGCAGTACTTC. Its translation is CASSPGRFRSAQYF. This chain links TRBV2 with TRBJ2-7, with unresolved D. The CDR3 is 14 residues long. CDR1 is SNHLY, CDR2 FYNNEI, per germline. The V gene lost 6 bases and the J gene lost 9 bases, with 21 bases spanning the gap.

The chain carries TRBV2 and TRBJ2-3; weak D call: TRBD2 (6 bases). The CDR3 spans 14 residues. Per the germline V gene, CDR1 is SNHLY and CDR2 is FYNNEI. The CDR3 coding sequence is TGTGCTACCCTAAGGGGACTGAGCACAGATACGCAGTATTTT. Its translation: CATLRGLSTDTQYF.

The rearrangement joins TRBV5-1 to TRBJ2-3; D unclear. This CDR3 is 12 amino acids long. V lost 3 bases and J 1 base, leaving 3 bases between the germline ends. Germline-derived CDR1 and CDR2 are SGHRS and YFSETQ. CDR3 protein: CASSSGTDTQYF. In DNA, the CDR3 is TGCGCCAGCAGCTCCGGCACAGATACGCAGTATTTT.

The V and J genes are TRBV7-2 and TRBJ1-5, with D uncertain. The V end was cut by 0 bases, the J end by 0 bases, with 9 bases between. Germline-derived CDR1 and CDR2 are SGHTA and FQGNSA. The CDR3 is 16 residues long. The CDR3 spells CASSLAAGISNQPQHF. In DNA, the CDR3 is TGTGCCAGCAGCTTAGCGGCGGGGATTAGCAATCAGCCCCAGCATTTT.

This clone has a handful of counts. CDR3 protein: CASSVGREYGYTF. The CDR3 nucleotides read TGTGCCAGCAGCGTTGGACGGGAGTATGGCTACACCTTC. This chain uses TRBV2 with TRBJ1-2; D unclear. This CDR3 has 13 amino acids. The germline V and J ends were trimmed by 6 bases and 5 bases, with 13 bases remaining between them. CDR1 and CDR2 (germline): SNHLY, FYNNEI.

The chain links TRBV7-9 to TRBJ1-3, with 7 bases aligning to TRBD1. The V gene's germline CDR1 is SEHNR and CDR2 FQNEAQ (reference sequence). The CDR3 loop spans 14 amino acids. Germline trimming cut 5 bases from V and 1 base from J; bases unmatched to any gene: 2. The CDR3 protein is CASSRQGSGNTIYF. CDR3 bases: TGTGCCAGCAGCCGACAGGGTTCTGGAAACACCATATATTTT.